A selection of T cell receptor beta chains follows, all from one sample in a study of shared clonotypes between healthy human individuals. Method: immunoSEQ multiplex PCR; TCRdb's copy keeps in-frame clones and lacks some. The profile shows roughly 1.4 million clones, 97% to 99% of them singletons. Sequencing was carried out using naive CD4+ T cells sorted from blood. These receptors were obtained from a young man in good health. Both conserved end residues are part of each CDR3. The order of the fields is CDR3 DNA, CDR3 protein, clone size, V gene, J gene, D gene, CDR3 length. The D gene is left open where the match is weak. Size is stated for part of the rows, as once, few or many counts, or as a class when the clone is expanded.

DNA: TGTGCCAGCAGCGTACGACTAGGGGGTCACAATGAGCAGTTCTTC
CDR3: CASSVRLGGHNEQFF
size: -
V: TRBV9
J: TRBJ2-1
D: -
length: 15

DNA: TGTGCCACATCACCCGGACAGTCCTACGAGCAGTACTTC
CDR3: CATSPGQSYEQYF
size: -
V: TRBV28
J: TRBJ2-7
D: -
length: 13

DNA: TGCAGCGTGTTTACAGGGGTGAAAGCCTACGAGCAGTACTTC
CDR3: CSVFTGVKAYEQYF
size: -
V: TRBV29-1
J: TRBJ2-7
D: TRBD1
length: 14

DNA: TGTGCCAGCATGGTCCTGCGGCTCATGAACACTGAAGCTTTCTTT
CDR3: CASMVLRLMNTEAFF
size: -
V: TRBV2
J: TRBJ1-1
D: -
length: 15

DNA: TGTGCCAGCAGCTTACCGGCCGGGGAGCTGTTTTTT
CDR3: CASSLPAGELFF
size: -
V: TRBV5-4
J: TRBJ2-2
D: -
length: 12

DNA: TGTGCCAGCAGTGCGAGGGGGAGACTATACAATGAGCAGTTCTTC
CDR3: CASSARGRLYNEQFF
size: -
V: TRBV28
J: TRBJ2-1
D: -
length: 15

DNA: TGTGCCAGCAGAAAGGGTTCAGGGGATAATGAAAAACTGTTTTTT
CDR3: CASRKGSGDNEKLFF
size: -
V: TRBV7-9
J: TRBJ1-4
D: -
length: 15

DNA: TGCGCCAGCAGCCGGGACGCCCCGAACACCGGGGAGCTGTTTTTT
CDR3: CASSRDAPNTGELFF
size: -
V: TRBV5-1
J: TRBJ2-2
D: -
length: 15

DNA: TGTGCCAGCAGCCACAGGACACTCCGGGCCACTGAAGCTTTCTTT
CDR3: CASSHRTLRATEAFF
size: -
V: TRBV5-6
J: TRBJ1-1
D: -
length: 15

DNA: TGTGCCAGCAGCGTAGGGGGACAGGGTGCCTATGGCTACACCTTC
CDR3: CASSVGGQGAYGYTF
size: -
V: TRBV9
J: TRBJ1-2
D: TRBD1
length: 15

DNA: TGTGCCAGTCTAATTGGGACACAAGAGACCCAGTACTTC
CDR3: CASLIGTQETQYF
size: -
V: TRBV2
J: TRBJ2-5
D: -
length: 13

DNA: TGTGCCAGCTCACCACGTCCGGACAGGGGGGATAACTATGGCTACACCTTC
CDR3: CASSPRPDRGDNYGYTF
size: -
V: TRBV18
J: TRBJ1-2
D: TRBD1
length: 17

DNA: TGTGCCAGCAGTAAAACAGTGGGATGGGAAGCTTTCTTT
CDR3: CASSKTVGWEAFF
size: -
V: TRBV28
J: TRBJ1-1
D: -
length: 13

DNA: TGTGCCAGCAGCTTAGCGGCCAGTAACTATGGCTACACCTTC
CDR3: CASSLAASNYGYTF
size: -
V: TRBV7-9
J: TRBJ1-2
D: -
length: 14

DNA: TGTGCCAGTTCCGAGGGGACAGGGGGCAATGAGCAGTTCTTC
CDR3: CASSEGTGGNEQFF
size: -
V: TRBV19
J: TRBJ2-1
D: TRBD1
length: 14

DNA: TGTGCCAGCAAGACTAGCGGGAGGCCCAATGAGCAGTTCTTC
CDR3: CASKTSGRPNEQFF
size: -
V: TRBV28
J: TRBJ2-1
D: TRBD2
length: 14

DNA: TGTGCCAGCAGCCACACGGGGGGCGGCACAGATACGCAGTATTTT
CDR3: CASSHTGGGTDTQYF
size: -
V: TRBV5-4
J: TRBJ2-3
D: -
length: 15

DNA: TGCGCCAGCAGCTCCGTCAGAGAGCAGTTCTTC
CDR3: CASSSVREQFF
size: -
V: TRBV5-1
J: TRBJ2-1
D: -
length: 11

DNA: TGTGCCAGCAGCTTAGAGGGGCGGCGGTTCTACAATGAGCAGTTCTTC
CDR3: CASSLEGRRFYNEQFF
size: -
V: TRBV7-2
J: TRBJ2-1
D: -
length: 16

DNA: TGCGCCAGCAGTGAGCCCGAACTAGCGGGGAGACAGTTCTTC
CDR3: CASSEPELAGRQFF
size: once
V: TRBV10-2
J: TRBJ2-1
D: TRBD2
length: 14

DNA: TGTGCCAGCAGCCAAGATCTAAGCAATGAGCAGTTCTTC
CDR3: CASSQDLSNEQFF
size: -
V: TRBV4-2
J: TRBJ2-1
D: -
length: 13

DNA: TGTGCCAGTAGTATAGGCCGGAACCCTCAGTATGAGCAGTTCTTC
CDR3: CASSIGRNPQYEQFF
size: -
V: TRBV19
J: TRBJ2-1
D: -
length: 15

DNA: TGTGCCAGCTCACCAACAGCCGCGCCTACTAGCGGGAGAACGAGCTACGAGCAGTACTTC
CDR3: CASSPTAAPTSGRTSYEQYF
size: -
V: TRBV18
J: TRBJ2-7
D: TRBD2
length: 20

DNA: TGTGCCAGCAGTCACGCCTCGGGACTAGCGGGTACAGATACGCAGTATTTT
CDR3: CASSHASGLAGTDTQYF
size: -
V: TRBV7-9
J: TRBJ2-3
D: TRBD2
length: 17

DNA: TGTGCCAGCGGGACAGACCGAAGCAATCAGCCCCAGCATTTT
CDR3: CASGTDRSNQPQHF
size: -
V: TRBV2
J: TRBJ1-5
D: TRBD1
length: 14

DNA: TGTGCCTCGGAGCGAATAGGGGGTCACTACGAGCAGTACTTC
CDR3: CASERIGGHYEQYF
size: -
V: TRBV28
J: TRBJ2-7
D: -
length: 14

DNA: TGCGCCAGCAGCAACGGAGGGACAGGGGGCCCCGGACTAGCCTACGAGCAGTACTTC
CDR3: CASSNGGTGGPGLAYEQYF
size: -
V: TRBV5-1
J: TRBJ2-7
D: TRBD1
length: 19

DNA: TGTGCCACCAGCAGATCGGGGTCAGGGGGCACTGAAGCTTTCTTT
CDR3: CATSRSGSGGTEAFF
size: -
V: TRBV15
J: TRBJ1-1
D: TRBD1
length: 15

DNA: TGCGCCAGCAGCTTGAGGGGAAGGACAGATACGCAGTATTTT
CDR3: CASSLRGRTDTQYF
size: -
V: TRBV5-1
J: TRBJ2-3
D: -
length: 14

DNA: TGTGCCACCTTACAGGGGGCGGGGGAGACCCAGTACTTC
CDR3: CATLQGAGETQYF
size: -
V: TRBV6-5
J: TRBJ2-5
D: TRBD1
length: 13

DNA: TGTGCCACCAGCATCTTACTAACTAGCGGGAGTGTTAATGAGCAGTTCTTC
CDR3: CATSILLTSGSVNEQFF
size: -
V: TRBV15
J: TRBJ2-1
D: TRBD2
length: 17

DNA: TGTGCCAGCAGCTGGAAGAACACCGGGGAGCTGTTTTTT
CDR3: CASSWKNTGELFF
size: -
V: TRBV7-2
J: TRBJ2-2
D: -
length: 13

DNA: TGCGCCAGCAGCCTGGAATTTTTCCGGGACAGGTCCTACGAGCAGTACTTC
CDR3: CASSLEFFRDRSYEQYF
size: -
V: TRBV5-1
J: TRBJ2-7
D: TRBD1
length: 17

DNA: TGTGCCAGCAGTCATAGCGGGTCCTTCTACGAGCAGTACTTC
CDR3: CASSHSGSFYEQYF
size: -
V: TRBV9
J: TRBJ2-7
D: TRBD2
length: 14

DNA: TGTGCCAGTAGTATAGGGGCGGGAGGATCCCTCTCCTACGAGCAGTACTTC
CDR3: CASSIGAGGSLSYEQYF
size: -
V: TRBV19
J: TRBJ2-7
D: TRBD2
length: 17

DNA: TGCGCCAGCAGCCAAGAATATGCGGGGGGCGAGCAGTACTTC
CDR3: CASSQEYAGGEQYF
size: -
V: TRBV4-1
J: TRBJ2-7
D: TRBD2
length: 14

DNA: TGCGCCAGCAGCTTAAACTTTGCCAGCAGGGGGATCCAAGAGACCCAGTACTTC
CDR3: CASSLNFASRGIQETQYF
size: -
V: TRBV5-1
J: TRBJ2-5
D: TRBD1
length: 18